This note documents a single T cell receptor beta chain sequence. Its antigen is still unknown. Base qualities are not recorded, but no much larger clone differs from it by a single base. For CDR1 and CDR2, the germline V gene (reference sequence) lists SEHNR and FQNEAQ. From its cysteine to its phenylalanine, the CDR3 spans 11 amino acids. The entry retains the CDR3 DNA only, 33 bases that are in frame from base 1. V is cut by 4 bases and J by 6 bases, and the space between the germline ends is 7 bases. Libraries came from 5' RACE. The instrument given in TCRdb is NextSeq 500. The TCR library protocol attached unique molecular identifiers to individual cDNA molecules to correct for sequencing error and PCR bias. Both TCR alpha and beta chains were sequenced, and tight co-correlation was observed between alpha and beta sequence abundances in each sample. As for how the authors treated the data: Decombinator V4 was used to annotate TCR sequences for V gene, J gene and CDR3. Expanded TCRs were defined as changing significantly between any two time points under a Poisson model with p below 0.0001. Abundances of TCRs were expressed as counts per million after normalisation to the total number of TCRs sequenced in each sample. TRAV1-2 paired with TRAJ12, TRAJ20 or TRAJ33 defined MAIT TCRs, while TRAV10 paired with TRAJ18 defined iNKT TCRs. VDJdb, accessed on 1 November 2021, was searched for TCRs annotated for CMV, EBV and SARS-CoV-2, and TCRs annotated for more than one antigen were excluded. TCRdb reanalyzed the raw reads on its own, using fastp at Q25 for trimming and MiXCR for clone calling, and kept in-frame beta chains. Every distinct CDR3 protein forms one entry, paired with its most common genes and DNA. What appears here as the V and J calls and clone size reflects TCRdb's work, not the paper's. The sample contains around 64,000 distinct CDR3 sequences, approximately 10% of them found a single time. The ten largest clones take up 4.5% to 7% of the sample.

The data stem from a study of early T cells in non-severe SARS-CoV-2 infection (dated by TCRdb to the early 2020s). The study in broad terms: TCR sequencing used bulk RNA from unsorted whole blood, so alpha and beta chains could not be paired. Overall results and qualifications from the work: VDJdb matching was skewed toward anti-spike CD8 responses and likely underestimated virus-specific expansions, missing private and CD4 specificities.

A case-control design nested within a healthcare worker cohort in London, UK, was used, with weekly nasopharyngeal swab PCR tests and blood sampling performed. Healthcare workers were enrolled in the week of the UK lockdown, from 23 to 31 March 2020, and were followed every week for up to about 16 weeks. The chain is encoded by TRBV7-9 joined to TRBJ2-7; too little of a D gene remains to name it. The TCR was taken from an adult who was a healthcare worker with PCR-confirmed SARS-CoV-2 infection or an uninfected control (not recorded which). The sample here was whole blood, taken at baseline. The CDR3 protein: CASSSGLEQYF. The sequenced DNA is TGTGCCAGCAGCTCTGGCCTCGAGCAGTACTTC.